The next 18 T cell receptor beta chains were all read from a single sample in a study of T cell changes during pregnancy in multiple sclerosis (dated by TCRdb to the late 2010s). Library construction relied on the immunoSEQ multiplex PCR assay. TCRdb holds this immuneACCESS table with in-frame rearrangements only. Some clones are missing; in checked studies, unresolved V genes explain under half, and the rest has no known cause. The sample has just under 45,000 clones on record, approximately 96% of them singletons. 0.89% of the sample belongs to the ten largest clones. The material was peripheral blood, obtained in the second trimester of pregnancy. These TCRs come from a female donor with multiple sclerosis, enrolled in a pregnancy study.

This clone is a singleton in its sample. The chain recombines TRBV2 with TRBJ1-4; D is perhaps TRBD1 (5 bases). Germline CDR1 and CDR2: SNHLY and FYNNEI. The CDR3 sequence is 15 residues long. V lost 9 bases, J lost 0 bases, and 14 bases lay in between. CDR3 region: CASSPRGATNEKLFF. CDR3 DNA sequence: TGTGCCAGTTCTCCTCGGGGGGCAACTAATGAAAAACTGTTTTTT.

The chain is built from TRBV19 and TRBJ1-1; D is ambiguous. The germline V and J ends were trimmed by 2 bases and 6 bases, with 13 bases remaining between them. Germline loops: CDR1 LNHDA, CDR2 SQIVND (reference sequence). The CDR3 totals 14 residues. CDR3 protein: CASSITTRGPEAFF. CDR3 DNA sequence: TGTGCCAGTAGTATAACTACTCGCGGTCCTGAAGCTTTCTTT.

The V and J genes are TRBV7-3 and TRBJ2-1; maybe TRBD1 (6 bases). V shed 5 bases and J shed 4 bases, with 9 bases lying between them. CDR3 length: 13 residues. Germline V gene sequence: CDR1 SGHTA, CDR2 FQGTGA. The CDR3 loop reads CASSLQGYNEQFF. The CDR3 DNA reads TGTGCCAGCAGCCTACAGGGTTACAATGAGCAGTTCTTC.

This chain links TRBV28 with TRBJ2-3; D might be TRBD1 (5 bases). CDR1 is MDHEN and CDR2 is SYDVKM in the germline V gene. V was clipped by 3 bases and J by 2 bases, with 9 bases between them. The CDR3 consists of 14 residues. In DNA form, the CDR3 reads TGTGCCAGCAGTTTGACAGCTACCACAGATACGCAGTATTTT. This codes for CASSLTATTDTQYF.

V gene TRBV4-3 combines with J gene TRBJ1-1; 11 bases are shared with TRBD1. Trimming cost V 1 base and J 4 bases; bases outside gene matches: 5. CDR1 is LGHNA and CDR2 is YSLEER in the germline V gene. The CDR3 runs 16 residues. CDR3 nucleotide sequence: TGCGCCAGCAGCCAAGTTCCCGGGACAGGGGGCACTGAAGCTTTCTTT. Translating it yields CASSQVPGTGGTEAFF.

The gene calls are TRBV6-4 and TRBJ2-3; the D gene is possibly TRBD1 (6 bases). CDR1 and CDR2 (germline): MRHNA, SNTAGT. V lost 2 bases to trimming and J lost 4 bases, with 13 bases between them. The CDR3 is 15 residues long. CDR3 sequence (DNA): TGTGCCAGCAGTGACCTCCCACAGGGCGCAGATACGCAGTATTTT. It specifies CASSDLPQGADTQYF.

This clone was counted a single time. V usage is TRBV6-5 and J usage is TRBJ2-7, with a possible D match to TRBD1 (6 bases). The ends were cut back, 6 bases at V and 0 bases at J, with 9 bases in the middle. Germline CDR1 reads MNHEY; CDR2 reads SVGAGI. CDR3 length: 13 amino acids. CDR3 in DNA: TGTGCCAGCAGAGACAGGTCCTCCTACGAGCAGTACTTC. As protein: CASRDRSSYEQYF.

The chain employs TRBV19 and TRBJ1-1; possibly TRBD1 for D (5 bases). V lost 1 base, J lost 0 bases, and 12 bases lay in between. Germline lookup yields CDR1 LNHDA and CDR2 SQIVND (reference sequence). The CDR3 contains 16 residues. CDR3 bases: TGTGCCAGTAGTATAGCATTCGGGGGGATGAACACTGAAGCTTTCTTT. Its translation: CASSIAFGGMNTEAFF.

This chain links TRBV6-1 with TRBJ2-3, with 11 positions matching TRBD2. The V gene end was trimmed by 4 bases and the J gene end by 4 bases; junction bases not matched to a gene: 10. The CDR3 consists of 17 residues. The germline V gene encodes CDR1 MNHNS and CDR2 SASEGT. The CDR3 loop is CASSGRVAGGQADTQYF. For the CDR3, the DNA is TGTGCCAGCAGTGGTAGGGTAGCGGGGGGGCAGGCAGATACGCAGTATTTT.

The chain carries TRBV2 and TRBJ2-1, with 10 bases aligning to TRBD1. After removal of 7 bases from V and 8 bases from J, the junction contained 5 bases not matched to a gene. The CDR3 consists of 13 residues. Germline CDR1 is SNHLY and CDR2 is FYNNEI. In DNA form, the CDR3 reads TGTGCCAGCACAGGACAGGGGGGGGATGAGCAGTTCTTC. Its protein is CASTGQGGDEQFF. Filled out from reference TRBV2 and TRBJ2-1, the complete variable domain reads EPEVTQTPSHQVTQMGQEVILRCVPISNHLYFYWYRQILGQKVEFLVSFYNNEISEKSEIFDDQFSVERPDGSNFTLKIRSTKLEDSAMYFCASTGQGGDEQFFGPGTRLTVL.

This chain's CDR3 is CASSGLANEQFF. The CDR3 DNA reads as TGCGCCAGCAGTGGTTTAGCTAATGAGCAGTTCTTC. This chain uses TRBV10-2 with TRBJ2-1; D not resolved. Trimming pared 4 bases from V and 7 bases from J, leaving 8 bases between. The germline CDR1 and CDR2 sequences are WSHSY and SAAADI. The CDR3 spans 12 residues.

In nucleotides, the CDR3 is TGTGCCAGCAGTTATAGCGGGGACCAAGTTCCGCAGTACTTC. It encodes CASSYSGDQVPQYF. This rearrangement joins TRBV7-9 to TRBJ2-7; the match to TRBD2 covers 8 bases. Germline assignment: CDR1 SEHNR and CDR2 FQNEAQ (reference sequence). CDR3 length: 14 amino acids. Unmatched junction bases numbered 13, after V lost 6 bases and J lost 9 bases.

This chain joins TRBV28 and TRBJ1-5; D ambiguous. Germline-derived CDR1 and CDR2 are MDHEN and SYDVKM. The CDR3 is 16 residues long. Trimming left V 4 bases short and J 0 bases short, with 13 bases between. CDR3 sequence reads: CASSSTRSSSNQPQHF. The CDR3 bases are TGTGCCAGCAGTTCCACAAGGAGCAGTAGCAATCAGCCCCAGCATTTT.

The chain carries TRBV27 and TRBJ2-1, with TRBD2 matching over 12 bases. CDR1 is MNHEY, CDR2 SMNVEV, per germline (reference sequence). The V and J ends lost 8 bases and 5 bases, in that order; junction bases with no gene match: 10. This CDR3 has 16 amino acids. CDR3 DNA sequence: TGTGCCAGCGGGCCACATGGACTAGCGGGGAACAATGAGCAGTTCTTC. Translating it yields CASGPHGLAGNNEQFF.

This chain connects TRBV7-3 to TRBJ2-7; 12 nucleotides match TRBD2. CDR1 is SGHTA, CDR2 FQGTGA, per germline. Trimming removed 0 bases from V and 9 bases from J; junction bases left unmatched: 9. This CDR3 comprises 16 residues. In DNA, the CDR3 is TGTGCCAGCAGCTTAACGCCGACTAGCGGGAGCGGATTGCAGTACTTC. Protein product: CASSLTPTSGSGLQYF.

This sequence joins TRBV27 and TRBJ2-7; 7 bases agree with TRBD2. V shed 1 base and J 3 bases; nucleotides not matched to a gene: 3. This CDR3 spans 14 amino acids. Germline lookup yields CDR1 MNHEY and CDR2 SMNVEV (reference sequence). The CDR3 DNA follows: TGTGCCAGCAGTTTATACGGGGGGATCTACGAGCAGTACTTC. It translates to CASSLYGGIYEQYF.

This chain links TRBV6-1 with TRBJ2-7; TRBD2 matches at 7 bases. CDR3 length: 12 residues. The germline V gene has CDR1 MNHNS and CDR2 SASEGT. Unmatched junction bases numbered 3, after V lost 8 bases and J lost 2 bases. The CDR3 spells CASAAGPYEQYF. DNA for the CDR3: TGTGCCAGCGCAGCGGGACCCTACGAGCAGTACTTC.

This chain joins TRBV6-1 and TRBJ2-1, with TRBD2 identical over 11 bases. Germline V gene lookup returns CDR1 MNHNS and CDR2 SASEGT. With 4 bases clipped from V and 6 bases from J, the junction kept 8 bases outside the gene matches. The CDR3 length is 16 residues. CDR3 residues: CASSVLAGGRGNEQFF. The CDR3 DNA reads TGTGCCAGCAGTGTCCTAGCGGGAGGCCGTGGCAATGAGCAGTTCTTC.